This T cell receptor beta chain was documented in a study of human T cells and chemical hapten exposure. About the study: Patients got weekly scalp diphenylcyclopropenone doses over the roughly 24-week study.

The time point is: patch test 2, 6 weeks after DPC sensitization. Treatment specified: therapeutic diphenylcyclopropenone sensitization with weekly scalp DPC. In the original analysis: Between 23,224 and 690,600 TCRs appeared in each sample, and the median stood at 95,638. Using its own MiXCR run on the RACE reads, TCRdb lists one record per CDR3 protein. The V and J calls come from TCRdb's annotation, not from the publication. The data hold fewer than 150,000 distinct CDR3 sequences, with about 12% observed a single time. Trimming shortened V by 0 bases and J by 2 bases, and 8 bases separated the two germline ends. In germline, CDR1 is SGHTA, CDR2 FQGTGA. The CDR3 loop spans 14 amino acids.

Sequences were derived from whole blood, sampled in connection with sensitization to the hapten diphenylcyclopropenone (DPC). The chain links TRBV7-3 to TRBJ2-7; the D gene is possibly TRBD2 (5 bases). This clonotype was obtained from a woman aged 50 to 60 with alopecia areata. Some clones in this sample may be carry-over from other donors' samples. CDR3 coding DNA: TGTGCCAGCAGCTTAACGCCGGGGACCTACGAGCAGTACTTC. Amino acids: CASSLTPGTYEQYF.